This TCR beta chain was found in a study of neurological immune-mediated disorders. The sorted libraries drew on 800,000 to 1,000,000 T cells that were CD4+ or CD8+. General study results and limits: Across subjects, no CDR3 amino acid sequence appeared in expanded clones of more than one subject, a finding that suggested private repertoires in all groups.

This clonotype was found many times. No antigen is known for it. The CDR3 has 15 residues. Trimming cost V 3 bases and J 8 bases, with 16 bases left between them. Germline V gives CDR1 LGHDT, CDR2 YNNKEL (reference sequence). 5'RACE with 10-nucleotide random UMIs produced the cDNA. One entry per CDR3 protein, called by TCRdb with MiXCR from the 5' RACE reads. The sample has around 30,000 distinct CDR3 sequences; approximately 4.1% are singletons. The clonotype originates from a woman between 40 and 50 years old in good health. The sample taken for sequencing was CD4+ T cells from blood. The V gene is TRBV3-1, the J gene TRBJ1-4; a possible D gene is TRBD1 (6 bases). CDR3 bases: TGTGCCAGCAGCCACCGGGGGCCGACGGGGGAAAAACTGTTTTTT. This codes for CASSHRGPTGEKLFF.